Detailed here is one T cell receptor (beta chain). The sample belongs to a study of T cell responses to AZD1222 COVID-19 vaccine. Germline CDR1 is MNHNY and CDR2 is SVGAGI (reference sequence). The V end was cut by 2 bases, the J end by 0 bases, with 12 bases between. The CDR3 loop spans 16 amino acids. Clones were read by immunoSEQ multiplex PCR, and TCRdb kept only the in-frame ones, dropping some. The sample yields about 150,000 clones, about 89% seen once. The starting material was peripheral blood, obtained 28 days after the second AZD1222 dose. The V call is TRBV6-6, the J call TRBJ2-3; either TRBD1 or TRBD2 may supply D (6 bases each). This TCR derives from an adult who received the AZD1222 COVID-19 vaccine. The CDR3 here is CASSYGRGVSTDTQYF. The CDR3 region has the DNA TGTGCCAGCAGTTACGGTAGGGGGGTGAGCACAGATACGCAGTATTTT.